This TCR beta chain was recorded in a study of a mutant IDH1 vaccine in newly diagnosed glioma. Across the study: Patients had received radiotherapy, temozolomide, or both previously, most receiving both.

Described time point: baseline, week 1 (first vaccination visit). Indicated treatment: pre-vaccination baseline after standard-of-care therapy. The donor cohort comprised cases of new WHO grade 3 or 4 IDH1-mutant, ATRX-lost astrocytoma. A remark on this clone: Its antigen is not identified.

The CDR3 is 12 amino acids. V lost 2 bases to trimming and J lost 10 bases, with 10 bases between them. Germline lookup yields CDR1 MNHEY and CDR2 SMNVEV (reference sequence). Points from the study as a whole: Top peripheral T cell clonotype shifts appeared unrelated to pseudoprogression.

Sequencing was performed with immunoSEQ multiplex PCR; in TCRdb, only in-frame clones are kept and a portion is missing. The sample lists around 30,000 clones, 65% to 80% occurring once. This clonotype was sampled from a middle-aged man with glioma. Some clones in this sample may be carry-over from other donors' samples. The chain has TRBV27 and TRBJ2-3; tentative D call: TRBD2 (7 bases). Material: peripheral blood mononuclear cells (PBMCs), obtained from a glioma patient treated with radiotherapy, temozolomide or both. CDR3 sequence reads: CASSLRGGPQYF. CDR3 DNA sequence: TGTGCCAGCAGTTTAAGGGGGGGACCGCAGTATTTT.